Below are 8 T cell receptor beta chains sequenced from a single sample in a study of T cell repertoires in cytomegalovirus infection. TCRdb processed the reads anew with MiXCR; each CDR3 protein has one entry. The sample shows about 770,000 distinct CDR3 sequences, 25% to 30% of them seen only once. The antigens these receptors bind are not known. This sample comprised cultured CD8+ T cells from PBMCs, obtained from culture after CMV antigen stimulation. All receptors come from a human donor in good health (CMV status not recorded). Some clones in this sample may be carry-over from other donors' samples.

This clonotype was recorded only once. The chain uses TRBV2 and TRBJ2-1; TRBD2 agrees at 12 bases. CDR3 length equals 18 residues. V dropped 6 bases and J dropped 2; count of bases not matched to a gene: 11. Per the germline V gene, CDR1 is SNHLY and CDR2 is FYNNEI. The DNA of the CDR3 is TGTGCCAGCAGAAAAGTACTAGCGGGGGGACGAACCTACAATGAGCAGTTCTTC. Its translation: CASRKVLAGGRTYNEQFF.

This clonotype was recorded many times. This chain uses TRBV7-6 with TRBJ2-2; D is unresolved. Trimming removed 2 bases from V and 2 bases from J, with 12 bases in between. The CDR3 loop spans 16 amino acids. Looked up from germline, CDR1 is SGHVS and CDR2 is FNYEAQ. The CDR3 is CASSLPASSNTGELFF. As DNA, the CDR3 is TGTGCCAGCAGCTTACCCGCGAGTAGCAACACCGGGGAGCTGTTTTTT.

A few counts support this clonotype. The rearrangement joins TRBV12-5 to TRBJ2-5, with D maybe TRBD1 (6 bases). Trimming cost V 3 bases and J 5 bases, with 10 bases left between them. The CDR3 runs to 13 residues. Germline values: CDR1 LGHNT, CDR2 FRNRAP. CDR3 in DNA: TGTGCTAGTGGTTTCGGACAGTTGGAGACCCAGTACTTC. This sequence encodes CASGFGQLETQYF.

The J gene is TRBJ1-6, the V gene TRBV28, with D perhaps TRBD1 (6 bases). CDR1 and CDR2 (germline): MDHEN, SYDVKM. The length of the CDR3 is 17 residues. V lost 1 base and J 3 bases, leaving 13 bases between the germline ends. The chain's CDR3 is CASSLSGRGHYNSPLHF. CDR3 sequence (DNA): TGTGCCAGCAGTTTATCTGGAAGGGGACACTATAATTCACCCCTCCACTTT.

J is TRBJ2-5 and V is TRBV28; D is possibly TRBD2 (5 bases). Trimming cost V 7 bases and J 0 bases, with 12 bases left between them. The CDR3 runs to 14 residues. Germline CDR1 MDHEN, CDR2 SYDVKM. CDR3: CASIKRRHQETQYF. CDR3 in DNA: TGTGCCAGCATCAAGCGGCGGCACCAAGAGACCCAGTACTTC.

The chain uses TRBV27 and TRBJ1-1; D uncertain. Germline CDR1 and CDR2: MNHEY and SMNVEV (reference sequence). The ends were cut back, 6 bases at V and 4 bases at J, with 12 bases in the middle. The CDR3 is 13 residues long. The CDR3 sequence: CASSPVAGTEAFF. In DNA, the CDR3 is TGTGCCAGCAGCCCAGTGGCGGGCACTGAAGCTTTCTTT.

This clonotype was recorded only once. This chain uses TRBV6-6 with TRBJ1-1, with D tentatively TRBD1 (6 bases). This CDR3 is built from 15 residues. Germline-derived CDR1 and CDR2 are MNHNY and SVGAGI (reference sequence). V lost 6 bases and J lost 1, with 15 bases in between. CDR3 DNA sequence: TGTGCCAGCAGGCCCCGCGAGGGACAGAACACTGAAGCTTTCTTT. It specifies CASRPREGQNTEAFF.

The rearrangement links TRBV2 to TRBJ2-3, with 10 bases matching TRBD2. Germline loops: CDR1 SNHLY, CDR2 FYNNEI. After removal of 6 bases from V and 2 bases from J, the junction contained 2 bases not matched to a gene. The length of the CDR3 is 14 residues. The CDR3 loop reads CASRGLAITDTQYF. CDR3 sequence (DNA): TGTGCCAGCAGGGGACTAGCGATCACAGATACGCAGTATTTT.